Each of the 4 T cell receptor beta chains below was sequenced from the same sample in a study of cytomegalovirus exposure and HLA in healthy donors. Primers included in the PCR were 60 Vbeta and 13 Jbeta primers. Assay used: immunoSEQ multiplex PCR; TCRdb lists only in-frame clones, some missing. The sample consists of fewer than 200,000 clones, approximately 71% of them appearing once. Sequenced: PBMCs. All receptors come from a young woman in good health and CMV-seropositive.

The rearrangement joins TRBV2 to TRBJ1-3; D remains ambiguous. The germline V gene has CDR1 SNHLY and CDR2 FYNNEI. This CDR3 has 14 amino acids. V was shortened by 6 bases and J by 0 bases, with 9 bases between the two germline ends. CDR3 DNA: TGTGCCAGCAGGGAGCTTCTCTCTGGAAACACCATATATTTT. Translation: CASRELLSGNTIYF.

This clone was seen a few times. This chain connects TRBV6-5 to TRBJ1-1; no clear D gene. The CDR3 consists of 13 residues. Germline V lookup: CDR1 MNHEY, CDR2 SVGAGI. Trimming left V 6 bases short and J 5 bases short, with 13 bases between. For the CDR3, the DNA is TGTGCCAGCAGACGCCCCGCAGGTACTGAAGCTTTCTTT. Its translation: CASRRPAGTEAFF.

The chain uses TRBV14 and TRBJ1-4, with 7 nucleotides matching TRBD1. Germline V CDR1 and CDR2: SGHDN, FVKESK. Losses at the gene ends were 1 base for V and 5 bases for J; bases not matched to a gene: 4. The CDR3 covers 15 residues. CDR3 in DNA: TGTGCCAGCAGCCAAGGGGGGACAGCAAATGAAAAACTGTTTTTT. This encodes CASSQGGTANEKLFF.

This chain joins TRBV7-9 and TRBJ2-3, with 14 bases matching TRBD2. The CDR3 loop spans 18 amino acids. V lost 1 base, J lost 3 bases, and 6 bases stayed unmatched. Germline V gives CDR1 SEHNR, CDR2 FQNEAQ (reference sequence). The CDR3 nucleotides read TGTGCCAGCAGCTTAGGACTAGCGGGAGGGTCTTATACAGATACGCAGTATTTT. Amino acid sequence: CASSLGLAGGSYTDTQYF.